One and the same sample provided the 11 T cell receptor beta chains below, sequenced in a study of neurological immune-mediated disorders. Time point in this sample: longitudinal time-point 3. TCRdb independently ran MiXCR on the 5' RACE reads; one entry per CDR3 protein. The sample includes roughly 45,000 distinct CDR3 sequences, roughly 14% seen only once; the top ten take around 10%. Sequenced sample: PBMCs. The source is a man between 25 and 39 years old in good health.

This clonotype was seen more than once but under ten times. The chain joins TRBV7-6 to TRBJ2-5, with 7 bases lining up with TRBD2. Germline V lookup: CDR1 SGHVS, CDR2 FNYEAQ. V lost 5 bases and J lost 5; bases outside the gene matches: 11. The CDR3 length is 15 residues. The CDR3 region has the DNA TGTGCCAGCAGCCCCTCCTTCGCGGGAGTGGAGACCCAGTACTTC. This gives the protein CASSPSFAGVETQYF.

This clonotype has a count of ten or more. The chain joins TRBV4-2 to TRBJ2-7; TRBD2 matches 11 bases. Germline V gene sequence: CDR1 LGHNA, CDR2 YNFKEQ. V lost 0 bases, J lost 7 bases, and 20 bases stayed unmatched. The CDR3 loop spans 20 amino acids. The CDR3 sequence is CASSQESLAAGLAVSNEQYF. The DNA of the CDR3 is TGTGCCAGCAGCCAAGAAAGCCTCGCTGCGGGACTAGCGGTCTCTAATGAGCAGTACTTC.

The sample holds a few counts of this clonotype. V usage is TRBV20-1 and J usage is TRBJ2-1; 9 bases map to TRBD2. After removal of 3 bases from V and 7 bases from J, the junction contained 25 bases not matched to a gene. This CDR3 is 20 amino acids long. Germline CDR1 DFQATT, CDR2 SNEGSKA (reference sequence). In nucleotides, the CDR3 is TGCAGTGCTAGCGGGGCACTGGGGCGGGAGGGTGGTGGGGGACTAAATGAGCAGTTCTTC. This sequence encodes CSASGALGREGGGGLNEQFF.

At least ten counts were recorded for this clonotype. V gene TRBV12-3 or TRBV12-4 combines with J gene TRBJ2-5, with a possible D match to TRBD2 (6 bases). CDR3 length: 15 residues. Trimming shortened V by 6 bases and J by 5 bases, and 19 bases separated the two germline ends. The CDR3 DNA follows: TGTGCCAGCAGCCCCGGGAGACGCTTCGGGGAGACCCAGTACTTC. This encodes CASSPGRRFGETQYF.

The chain links TRBV7-2 to TRBJ2-5; 12 bases agree with TRBD2. The CDR3 extends over 15 amino acids. CDR1 and CDR2 from the germline V gene are SGHTA and FQGNSA. V shed 6 bases, J shed 4 bases, and the junction held 6 bases outside the gene matches. The CDR3 bases are TGTGCCAGCAGGCTGAGACTAGCGGGAGCAGAGACCCAGTACTTC. It codes for CASRLRLAGAETQYF.

This clonotype was counted many times. Here the CDR3 reads CASSPGLAGGRTGELFF. The DNA for the CDR3 is TGTGCCAGCAGCCCCGGACTAGCGGGAGGGCGCACCGGGGAGCTGTTTTTT. The chain uses TRBV11-3 and TRBJ2-2, with 15 bases fitting TRBD2. Germline CDR1 SGHNT, CDR2 YENEEA. Trimming removed 5 bases from V and 4 bases from J; junction bases left unmatched: 5. The CDR3 has 17 amino acids.

Ten or more counts support this clonotype. The chain's CDR3 is CASLDRAISLSYEQYF. CDR3 DNA: TGTGCCAGCCTTGACAGGGCAATCTCACTCTCCTACGAGCAGTACTTC. The chain couples TRBV2 to TRBJ2-7, with TRBD1 matching over 7 bases. The CDR3 sequence is 16 residues long. CDR1 SNHLY and CDR2 FYNNEI come from the germline V gene. The junction had 13 bases not matched to a gene; V was cut back by 8 bases and J by 0 bases.

This clonotype was seen many times. This chain connects TRBV28 to TRBJ2-1; TRBD2 matches 9 bases. Germline V lookup: CDR1 MDHEN, CDR2 SYDVKM. Trimming at V came to 6 bases and at J to 7 bases, leaving 10 bases not matched to a gene. This CDR3 is 15 amino acids long. CDR3 in amino acids: CASRTASGIRNEQFF. CDR3 bases: TGTGCCAGCAGGACCGCTAGCGGGATAAGGAATGAGCAGTTCTTC.

This clonotype appeared many times. The chain is built from TRBV14 and TRBJ1-1; 9 bases are a match to TRBD1. The ends lost 5 bases at V and 4 bases at J; junction bases unmatched: 8. Germline CDR1 SGHDN, CDR2 FVKESK. This CDR3 has 15 amino acids. In DNA form, the CDR3 reads TGTGCCAGCAGCTTACGGACAGGGGACATCACTGAAGCTTTCTTT. This translates into CASSLRTGDITEAFF.

This chain connects TRBV6-6 to TRBJ2-7, with D perhaps TRBD1 (5 bases). Trimming took 5 bases from V and 1 from J, leaving 12 bases between them. Germline V gene lookup returns CDR1 MNHNY and CDR2 SVGAGI (reference sequence). The CDR3 runs to 14 residues. The CDR3 sequence is CASSPRTNSYEQYF. The CDR3 DNA follows: TGTGCCAGCAGTCCGAGGACAAATTCCTACGAGCAGTACTTC.

At least ten counts were recorded for this clonotype. This chain connects TRBV5-1 to TRBJ2-5; tentatively, D is TRBD2 (6 bases). Germline CDR1 and CDR2: SGHRS and YFSETQ. Trimming pared 0 bases from V and 1 base from J, leaving 13 bases between. This CDR3 contains 16 residues. CDR3 residues: CASSLALWGVQETQYF. CDR3 nucleotide sequence: TGCGCCAGCAGCTTGGCTCTCTGGGGGGTCCAAGAGACCCAGTACTTC.